This TCR beta chain was recovered during a study of cytotoxic CD8 clonotypes in ibrutinib-treated CLL (dated by TCRdb to the early 2020s). Turning to the overall study: The cohort had some eleven relapsed/refractory and around 14 treatment-naive patients; 17 to 18 were IGHV unmutated. On average, each sample yielded around 250,000 productive templates and around 100,000 productive rearrangements. Cryopreserved peripheral blood mononuclear cells were collected before treatment, at response, and at either disease progression or sustained remission. Every sample from remission and from progressive disease was obtained while the patients were still on ibrutinib. Of the approximately 87 people in the trial, some 28 had longitudinal samples available. Partial responses were observed in about 25 patients and complete responses in 2; after a median follow-up of 68 months, remission was maintained in approximately 15 patients and progression was observed in approximately 12. Samples at response were collected after a median of about 12 months of treatment, with a range of roughly 6 to 40 months.

The goal of deep resolution MiSeq sequencing was a depth between 1 in 1 million and 1 in 200,000 T cells, and coverage averaged 10x per clonotype. TCR beta libraries were generated with the immunoSEQ hsTCRB Kit. The authors processed their data as follows. Data were analyzed with ImmunoSEQ Data Assistant and ImmunoSEQ Analyzer, with V, D and J genes assigned per IMGT definitions. Clonality, with values ranging from 0 to 1, was calculated as one minus the normalized Shannon entropy of productive rearrangement frequencies. Only overrepresented clonotypes making up at least 0.05% of the repertoire of each patient were included in the public clonotype analysis. Thirteen age-matched healthy donor repertoires from immuneACCESS were used as controls for clonality. As stored in TCRdb, this immuneACCESS dataset retains in-frame rearrangements with V and J assigned. A fraction of the clones does not appear; measured against another copy, unresolved V genes explain less than half of the discrepancy, and the remainder lacks a known reason. D and trimming come from the DNA, and the V and J calls and clone size come from that table. In this sample the table shows about 300,000 clones, 70% to 80% of which occur a single time. In total, the top ten clones hold around 6% of the sample.

Points the paper makes about the study in general: At baseline, clonality was higher than in age-matched healthy donors and showed a strong correlation with circulating CD8+ T-cell counts. Public clonotypes were rare and either contracted or stayed stable during treatment, and the rise in clonality at ibrutinib response reflected the expansion of private clonotypes. An increase in clonality was observed at ibrutinib response, with clonality remaining stable during sustained remission and falling back toward baseline at progression. Sustained-remission and progressing patients did not have matched sampling times, and lymph node repertoires were not examined.

Worth noting for this clone: Its antigen is still unknown. Base qualities are not recorded, but no much larger clone differs from it by a single base.

A distance of 9 bases separates the germline ends of V and J, which lose 0 bases and 5 bases respectively. Including the terminal cysteine and phenylalanine, the CDR3 comprises 14 residues. Of all the DNA, just the CDR3 is kept, 42 bases in frame from base 1. CDR1 and CDR2, looked up from the germline V gene, are SGHDT and YYEEEE. Reading the label with the study, this specimen's time point is: progressive disease on ibrutinib. For TCR beta library preparation, roughly 2 micrograms of genomic DNA were extracted from the cryopreserved PBMCs. Longitudinal blood samples from CLL patients receiving ibrutinib monotherapy were subjected to high-throughput TCR beta sequencing. Patients were enrolled in a phase 2 open-label single-center ibrutinib monotherapy trial.

The origin of this receptor is a human donor with chronic lymphocytic leukemia. The sample here was PBMCs, taken at disease progression, from a patient treated with ibrutinib. Recombination joined TRBV5-6 with TRBJ2-4; confidence is insufficient to name the D gene. The nucleotide sequence reads as follows: TGTGCCAGCAGCTTGGAGGGTTTCGAAAACATTCAGTACTTC. Its coded protein is CASSLEGFENIQYF.